This passage covers 30 T cell receptor beta chains from one sample sequenced in a study of CD8+ T cells in alopecia areata. Reverse transcribed after extraction, RNA yielded cDNA as the sequencing template. Here immunoSEQ multiplex PCR was the method, and the copy in TCRdb shows in-frame clones only, minus some. The data contain about 250,000 clones, less than 80% of them singletons. Sequences were derived from CD4+ T cells sorted from blood, sampled at week 0. All receptors derive from a human donor with alopecia areata.

This clone appeared once. A much larger clone differs from this one at a single base, so this may be a read error. The chain is built from TRBV7-9 and TRBJ2-7; no reliable D call. Germline V lookup: CDR1 SEHNR, CDR2 FQNEAQ (reference sequence). The CDR3 consists of 13 residues. V gave up 0 bases and J gave up 3 bases, with 6 bases separating them. The CDR3 loop is CASSLAESYEQYF. CDR3 sequence (DNA): TGTGCCAGCAGCTTAGCGGAGAGCTACGAGCAGTACTTC.

As regards this clone: The junction and the germline gene differ at one end; a read error may be behind it. The genes are TRBV4-2 and TRBJ2-7; D is possibly TRBD1 (7 bases). The germline V gene has CDR1 LGHNA and CDR2 YNFKEQ. The CDR3 runs to 14 residues. CDR3 DNA: TGTGCCAGCAGCCAAGCCCAAGCTAGCGACAGGGTAAACTTC. Translation gives CASSQAQASDRVNF.

The rearrangement links TRBV30 to TRBJ1-1; no clear D. The CDR3 runs 13 residues. The V and J ends lost 5 bases and 6 bases respectively, with 16 bases between them. The V gene's germline CDR1 is GTSNPN and CDR2 SVGIG (reference sequence). CDR3 DNA: TGTGCCTGGGGCGGCCGGGAGATACCTGAAGCTTTCTTT. It translates to CAWGGREIPEAFF.

This clone is a singleton in its sample. The chain employs TRBV29-1 and TRBJ1-2, with D maybe TRBD1 (5 bases). Germline-derived CDR1 and CDR2 are SQVTM and ANQGSEA. The CDR3 contains 12 residues. Trimming cost V 4 bases and J 5 bases, with 11 bases left between them. The CDR3 DNA reads TGCAGCGTTGCCTTGGGGGTTTATGGCTACACCTTC. It translates to CSVALGVYGYTF.

The chain joins TRBV29-1 to TRBJ2-1, with 7 bases fitting TRBD1. V gave up 6 bases and J gave up 1 base; unmatched junction bases: 0. CDR3 length: 12 amino acids. CDR1 is SQVTM, CDR2 ANQGSEA, per germline. The CDR3 here is CSVTGSYNEQFF. The DNA of the CDR3 is TGCAGCGTGACAGGGTCCTACAATGAGCAGTTCTTC.

V usage is TRBV18 and J usage is TRBJ2-5; 9 nucleotides align to TRBD1. V shed 6 bases, J shed 6 bases, and the junction held 8 bases outside the gene matches. This CDR3 spans 14 amino acids. Germline V gene sequence: CDR1 KGHSH, CDR2 LQKENI. CDR3 in DNA: TGTGCCAGCTCGCCAGGACAGGGGATCAAGACCCAGTACTTC. As protein: CASSPGQGIKTQYF.

A few counts support this clone. The rearrangement joins TRBV11-2 to TRBJ1-6, with a weak D call TRBD1 (6 bases). Germline values: CDR1 SGHAT, CDR2 FQNNGV. Trimming left V 7 bases short and J 18 bases short, with 19 bases between. The CDR3 has 12 amino acids. The DNA of the CDR3 is TGTGCCAGCACCCGAAGCGGGGGGCCTCCCCACTTT. Translated, it gives CASTRSGGPPHF.

The chain employs TRBV20-1 and TRBJ2-7; D is possibly TRBD1 (5 bases). CDR3 length: 11 amino acids. The germline V gene has CDR1 DFQATT and CDR2 SNEGSKA (reference sequence). Trimming stripped 6 bases from V and 2 bases from J, with 8 bases between. The CDR3, as DNA: TGCAGTGCCTCGGACACCTACGAGCAGTACTTC. Amino acids: CSASDTYEQYF.

The chain is built from TRBV5-6 and TRBJ2-5; 8 nucleotides align to TRBD1. The trim removed 6 bases at V and 5 bases at J, leaving 9 bases unmatched. The length of the CDR3 is 14 residues. Per germline, CDR1 SGHDT and CDR2 YYEEEE. The CDR3: CASTSDRAWETQYF. CDR3 sequence (DNA): TGTGCCAGCACTTCGGACAGGGCATGGGAGACCCAGTACTTC. The full variable domain, with the rest looked up from reference TRBV5-6 and TRBJ2-5, is DAGVTQSPTHLIKTRGQQVTLRCSPKSGHDTVSWYQQALGQGPQFIFQYYEEEERQRGNFPDRFSGHQFPNYSSELNVNALLLGDSALYLCASTSDRAWETQYFGPGTRLLVL.

The chain has TRBV4-2 and TRBJ2-3; D is unclear. CDR3 size: 15 residues. The germline V gene has CDR1 LGHNA and CDR2 YNFKEQ. V lost 1 base and J lost 2, with 10 bases in between. In nucleotides, the CDR3 is TGTGCCAGCAGCCAAGGGGTCTCGAACACAGATACGCAGTATTTT. Its protein is CASSQGVSNTDTQYF.

In its sample, this clone was seen a few times. The chain combines TRBV7-2 with TRBJ2-1; a possible D gene is TRBD2 (6 bases). The V end was cut by 6 bases, the J end by 8 bases, with 17 bases between. The CDR3 runs to 14 residues. The germline CDR1 and CDR2 sequences are SGHTA and FQGNSA. The CDR3 DNA reads TGTGCCAGCAGGGCTACCGGGAGCCCTCATGAGCAGTTCTTC. It translates to CASRATGSPHEQFF.

The V and J genes are TRBV14 and TRBJ2-1, with D possibly called TRBD1 or TRBD2 (5 bases each). Germline CDR1 and CDR2: SGHDN and FVKESK. The CDR3 consists of 13 residues. V lost 5 bases, J lost 7 bases, and 12 bases lay in between. The CDR3 nucleotides are TGTGCCAGCAGCTGGGACCCCCGAAATGAGCAGTTCTTC. It codes for CASSWDPRNEQFF.

This chain uses TRBV30 with TRBJ2-6; D call uncertain. CDR1 is GTSNPN and CDR2 is SVGIG in the germline V gene (reference sequence). The V end was cut by 5 bases, the J end by 1 base, with 9 bases between. The CDR3 loop spans 14 amino acids. The CDR3 region has the DNA TGTGCCTGGCACGTTGGGTCTGGGGCCAACGTCCTGACTTTC. Its translation is CAWHVGSGANVLTF.

This clone was seen more than once but under ten times. The chain is built from TRBV6-5 and TRBJ2-1; D gene unclear. The CDR3 is 14 amino acids. V lost 7 bases and J 9 bases, leaving 19 bases between the germline ends. Germline V CDR1 and CDR2: MNHEY, SVGAGI. The CDR3 protein is CASTLTLGWGEQFF. The CDR3 DNA sequence: TGTGCCAGCACTCTTACGCTCGGGTGGGGTGAGCAGTTCTTC.

The rearrangement joins TRBV7-9 to TRBJ2-5; TRBD1 might be the D (5 bases). With the DNA end fitting TRBJ2-7 better, the J assignment may be wrong. Per germline, CDR1 SEHNR and CDR2 FQNEAQ (reference sequence). There are 14 residues in the CDR3. The CDR3 sequence: CASRPHQGLYEQYF. The CDR3 DNA follows: TGTGCCAGCAGACCCCATCAGGGCTTGTACGAGCAGTACTTC.

This clone has more than one count but fewer than ten. The genes are TRBV4-2 and TRBJ2-5; 9 bases line up with TRBD2. The CDR3 extends over 19 amino acids. Germline V gives CDR1 LGHNA, CDR2 YNFKEQ. V was clipped by 3 bases and J by 4 bases; unmatched bases: 18. CDR3: CASSQSILTSGDLGETQYF. The CDR3 DNA follows: TGTGCCAGCAGCCAGTCCATCTTGACTAGCGGCGACCTTGGAGAGACCCAGTACTTC.

This clone was found a few times. The chain joins TRBV29-1 to TRBJ2-2, with a weak D call TRBD1 (6 bases). This CDR3 region has 14 residues. The germline CDR1 and CDR2 sequences are SQVTM and ANQGSEA. Trimming stripped 5 bases from V and 7 bases from J, with 17 bases between. CDR3 DNA: TGCAGCGTTCGCAAATGGGGGCTCGGCGGGGAGCTGTTTTTT. Protein sequence: CSVRKWGLGGELFF.

This clone showed up just a few times. CDR3: CAWKGINEQYF. The CDR3 region has the DNA TGTGCCTGGAAAGGGATCAACGAGCAGTACTTC. The chain couples TRBV30 to TRBJ2-7, with D unclear. V was pared by 4 bases and J by 5 bases, with 9 bases between. CDR3 size: 11 residues. Germline CDR1 GTSNPN, CDR2 SVGIG (reference sequence).

CDR3 in amino acids: CSGARSDEQYF. As DNA, the CDR3 is TGCAGCGGGGCACGGTCGGACGAGCAGTACTTC. The gene calls are TRBV29-1 and TRBJ2-7; D is uncertain. CDR1 and CDR2 from the germline V gene are SQVTM and ANQGSEA. The CDR3 is 11 amino acids. Trimming stripped 7 bases from V and 5 bases from J, with 12 bases between.

This clone came up a few times. Other DNA sequences in the sample encode the same CDR3. The chain links TRBV19 to TRBJ2-1, with TRBD1 matching 10 bases. Unmatched junction bases numbered 6, after V lost 6 bases and J lost 4 bases. The CDR3 has 15 residues. CDR1 is LNHDA and CDR2 is SQIVND in the germline V gene (reference sequence). CDR3 sequence: CASSPRTGGYNEQFF. CDR3 DNA sequence: TGTGCCAGTAGCCCCCGGACAGGGGGGTACAATGAGCAGTTCTTC.

The chain combines TRBV7-9 with TRBJ2-5; unclear D gene. V was trimmed by 7 bases and J by 1 base, leaving 10 bases between them. CDR3 length: 13 amino acids. Looked up from germline, CDR1 is SEHNR and CDR2 is FQNEAQ (reference sequence). The CDR3 protein is CASNDPLQETQYF. DNA of the CDR3: TGTGCCAGCAATGACCCTCTCCAAGAGACCCAGTACTTC.

V and J are TRBV9 and TRBJ1-1, with D tentatively TRBD1 (5 bases). Trimming pared 1 base from V and 1 base from J, leaving 8 bases between. CDR1 SGDLS and CDR2 YYNGEE come from the germline V gene. This CDR3 is 14 amino acids long. The CDR3 nucleotides read TGTGCCAGCAGCGTAAGGGGTGAGAACACTGAAGCTTTCTTT. Its protein is CASSVRGENTEAFF.

The chain is built from TRBV30 and TRBJ2-1; 7 bases align to TRBD2. This CDR3 has 14 amino acids. Germline V gene lookup returns CDR1 GTSNPN and CDR2 SVGIG (reference sequence). With V trimmed by 0 bases and J by 4 bases, 3 bases remained unmatched. CDR3 coding DNA: TGTGCCTGGAGTGTCGGCGGGAGATACAATGAGCAGTTCTTC. It specifies CAWSVGGRYNEQFF.

J is TRBJ1-2 and V is TRBV5-1, with D hard to call. This CDR3 has 13 residues. V was shortened by 3 bases and J by 2 bases, with 8 bases between the two germline ends. The germline gives CDR1 SGHRS, CDR2 YFSETQ. In DNA form, the CDR3 reads TGCGCCAGCAGCTCGCATCAAAACTATGGCTACACCTTC. As protein: CASSSHQNYGYTF.

Written as DNA, the CDR3 is TGTGCCAGCAGGACTAGCGCCCAAGAGACCCAGTACTTC. Translated, it gives CASRTSAQETQYF. V and J are TRBV25-1 and TRBJ2-5; the match to TRBD2 covers 8 bases. The CDR3 has 13 amino acids. With 6 bases clipped from V and 1 base from J, the junction kept 1 base outside the gene matches. Germline CDR1 MGHDK, CDR2 SYGVNS.

There are a few counts of this clone. This sequence joins TRBV18 and TRBJ1-6, with D tentatively TRBD1 (5 bases). The CDR3 contains 15 residues. The V end was cut by 0 bases, the J end by 6 bases, with 9 bases between. Germline V CDR1 and CDR2: KGHSH, LQKENI. The CDR3 DNA reads as TGTGCCAGCTCACCACCGCCAGGGCCTAATTCACCCCTCCACTTT. Translation gives CASSPPPGPNSPLHF.

The chain has TRBV11-1 and TRBJ2-1; D is possibly TRBD1 (6 bases). CDR1 is SGHAT, CDR2 FQDESV, per germline (reference sequence). This CDR3 has 15 amino acids. V was cut by 5 bases and J by 2 bases, with 13 bases left in between. Here the CDR3 reads CASSLGQPTYNEQFF. CDR3 DNA sequence: TGTGCCAGCAGCCTGGGACAACCGACCTACAATGAGCAGTTCTTC.

The chain links TRBV25-1 to TRBJ1-1, with TRBD1 matching over 8 bases. Germline assignment: CDR1 MGHDK and CDR2 SYGVNS. The V and J ends lost 0 bases and 9 bases, in that order; junction bases with no gene match: 6. The CDR3 length is 14 residues. The CDR3 is CASSEYVSRGQAFF. CDR3 coding DNA: TGTGCCAGCAGTGAATATGTGAGCAGGGGGCAAGCTTTCTTT. Full variable domain (remainder filled in from reference TRBV25-1 and TRBJ1-1): EADIYQTPRYLVIGTGKKITLECSQTMGHDKMYWYQQDPGMELHLIHYSYGVNSTEKGDLSSESTVSRIRTEHFPLTLESARPSHTSQYLCASSEYVSRGQAFFGQGTRLTVV.

The J gene is TRBJ2-1, the V gene TRBV29-1; TRBD2 might be the D (5 bases). The CDR3 has 12 residues. Trimming pared 4 bases from V and 6 bases from J, leaving 10 bases between. Germline CDR1 reads SQVTM; CDR2 reads ANQGSEA. The CDR3 spells CSVVYGVNEQFF. Here the CDR3 DNA reads TGCAGCGTTGTATACGGGGTCAATGAGCAGTTCTTC.

V usage is TRBV29-1 and J usage is TRBJ1-1; maybe TRBD1 (5 bases). V was trimmed by 6 bases and J by 2 bases, leaving 28 bases between them. The CDR3 runs to 18 residues. The germline V gene encodes CDR1 SQVTM and CDR2 ANQGSEA. The DNA of the CDR3 is TGCAGCGTCCGAACCTTCGACGTGACAGTTAGCATAAACACTGAAGCTTTCTTT. It translates to CSVRTFDVTVSINTEAFF.